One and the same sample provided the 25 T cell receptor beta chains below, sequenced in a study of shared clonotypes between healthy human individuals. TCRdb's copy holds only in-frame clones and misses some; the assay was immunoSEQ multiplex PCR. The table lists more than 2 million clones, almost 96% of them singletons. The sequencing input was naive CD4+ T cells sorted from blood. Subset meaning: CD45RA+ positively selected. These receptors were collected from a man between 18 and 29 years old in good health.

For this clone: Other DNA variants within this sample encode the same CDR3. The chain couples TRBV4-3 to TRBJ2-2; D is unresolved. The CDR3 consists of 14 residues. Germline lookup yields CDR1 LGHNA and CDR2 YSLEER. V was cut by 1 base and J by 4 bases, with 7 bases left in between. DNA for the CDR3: TGCGCCAGCAGCCAAGGGCTTGGCACCGGGGAGCTGTTTTTT. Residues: CASSQGLGTGELFF.

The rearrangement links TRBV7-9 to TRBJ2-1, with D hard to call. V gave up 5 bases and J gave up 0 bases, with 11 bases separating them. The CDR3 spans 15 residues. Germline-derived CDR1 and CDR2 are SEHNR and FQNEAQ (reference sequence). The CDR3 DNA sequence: TGTGCCAGCAGCCTCAAGTCTAACTCCTACAATGAGCAGTTCTTC. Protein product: CASSLKSNSYNEQFF.

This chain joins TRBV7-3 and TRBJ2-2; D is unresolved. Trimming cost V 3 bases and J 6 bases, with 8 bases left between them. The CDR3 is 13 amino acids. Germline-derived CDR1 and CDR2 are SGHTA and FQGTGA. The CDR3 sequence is CASSFSSSGELFF. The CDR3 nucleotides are TGTGCCAGCAGCTTTAGTTCGTCCGGGGAGCTGTTTTTT.

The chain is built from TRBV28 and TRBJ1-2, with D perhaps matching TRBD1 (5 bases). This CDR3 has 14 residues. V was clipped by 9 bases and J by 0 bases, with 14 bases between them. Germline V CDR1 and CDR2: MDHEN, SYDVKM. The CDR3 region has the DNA TGTGCCAGTAACCGGGACGGATCTAACTATGGCTACACCTTC. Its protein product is CASNRDGSNYGYTF.

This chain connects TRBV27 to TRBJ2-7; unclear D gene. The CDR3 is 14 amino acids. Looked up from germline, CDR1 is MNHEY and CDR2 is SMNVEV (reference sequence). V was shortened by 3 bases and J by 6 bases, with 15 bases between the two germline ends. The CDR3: CASSFSRFIGEQYF. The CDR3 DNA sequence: TGTGCCAGCAGTTTCAGCCGCTTCATAGGCGAGCAGTACTTC.

The CDR3 region is CAISPGPETQYF. The CDR3 region has the DNA TGTGCCATCAGCCCGGGACCAGAGACCCAGTACTTC. The J gene is TRBJ2-5, the V gene TRBV10-3; either TRBD1 or TRBD2 may supply D (5 bases each). Trimming left V 6 bases short and J 4 bases short, with 9 bases between. Per germline, CDR1 ENHRY and CDR2 SYGVKD. The CDR3 extends over 12 amino acids.

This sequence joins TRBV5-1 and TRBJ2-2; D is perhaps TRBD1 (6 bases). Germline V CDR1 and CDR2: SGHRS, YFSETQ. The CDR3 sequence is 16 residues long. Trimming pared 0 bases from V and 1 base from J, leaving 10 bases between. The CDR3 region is CASSLEAGENTGELFF. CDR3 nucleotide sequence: TGCGCCAGCAGCTTGGAGGCAGGGGAGAACACCGGGGAGCTGTTTTTT.

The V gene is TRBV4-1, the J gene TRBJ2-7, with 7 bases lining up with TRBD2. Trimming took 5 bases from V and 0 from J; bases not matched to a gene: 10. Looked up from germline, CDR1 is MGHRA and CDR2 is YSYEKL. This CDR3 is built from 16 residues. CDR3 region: CASSAPERGHSYEQYF. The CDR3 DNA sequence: TGCGCCAGCAGCGCTCCCGAGCGGGGCCACTCCTACGAGCAGTACTTC.

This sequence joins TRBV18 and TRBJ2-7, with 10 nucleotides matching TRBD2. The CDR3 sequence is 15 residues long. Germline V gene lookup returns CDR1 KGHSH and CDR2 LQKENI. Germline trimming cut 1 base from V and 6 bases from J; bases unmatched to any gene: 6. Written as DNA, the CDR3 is TGTGCCAGCTCACCACGGCAGCGGGAGGGCTCCGAGCAGTACTTC. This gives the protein CASSPRQREGSEQYF.

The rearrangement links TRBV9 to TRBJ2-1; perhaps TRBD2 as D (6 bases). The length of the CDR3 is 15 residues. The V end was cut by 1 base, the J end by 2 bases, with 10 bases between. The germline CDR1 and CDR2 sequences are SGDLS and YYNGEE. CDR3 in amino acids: CASSVPGGTYNEQFF. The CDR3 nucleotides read TGTGCCAGCAGCGTACCGGGCGGGACCTACAATGAGCAGTTCTTC. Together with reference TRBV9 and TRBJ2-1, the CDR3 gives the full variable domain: DSGVTQTPKHLITATGQRVTLRCSPRSGDLSVYWYQQSLDQGLQFLIQYYNGEERAKGNILERFSAQQFPDLHSELNLSSLELGDSALYFCASSVPGGTYNEQFFGPGTRLTVL.

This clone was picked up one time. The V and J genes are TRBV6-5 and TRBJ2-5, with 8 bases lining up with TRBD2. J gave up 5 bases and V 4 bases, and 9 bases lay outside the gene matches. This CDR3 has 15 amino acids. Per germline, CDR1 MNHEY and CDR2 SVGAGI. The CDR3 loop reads CASSSAPSGGETQYF. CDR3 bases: TGTGCCAGCAGTTCGGCGCCAAGCGGGGGTGAGACCCAGTACTTC.

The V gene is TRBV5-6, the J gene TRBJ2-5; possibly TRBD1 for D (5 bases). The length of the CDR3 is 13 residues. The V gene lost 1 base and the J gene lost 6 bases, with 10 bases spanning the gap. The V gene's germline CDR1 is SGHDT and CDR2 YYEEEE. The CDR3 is CASSLTGIQTQYF. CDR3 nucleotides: TGTGCCAGCAGCTTGACAGGAATACAGACCCAGTACTTC.

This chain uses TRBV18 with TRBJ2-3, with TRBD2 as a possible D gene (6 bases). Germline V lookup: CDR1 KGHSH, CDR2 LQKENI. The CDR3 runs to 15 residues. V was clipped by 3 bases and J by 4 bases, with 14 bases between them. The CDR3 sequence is CASSPGLLGPDTQYF. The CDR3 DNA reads TGTGCCAGCTCACCGGGACTTCTTGGTCCAGATACGCAGTATTTT.

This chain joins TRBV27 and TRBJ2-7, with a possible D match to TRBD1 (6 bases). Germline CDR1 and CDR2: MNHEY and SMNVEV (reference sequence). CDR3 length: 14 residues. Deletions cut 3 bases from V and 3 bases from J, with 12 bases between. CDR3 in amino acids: CASSFSGGLYEQYF. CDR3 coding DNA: TGTGCCAGCAGTTTCTCTGGGGGCCTCTACGAGCAGTACTTC.

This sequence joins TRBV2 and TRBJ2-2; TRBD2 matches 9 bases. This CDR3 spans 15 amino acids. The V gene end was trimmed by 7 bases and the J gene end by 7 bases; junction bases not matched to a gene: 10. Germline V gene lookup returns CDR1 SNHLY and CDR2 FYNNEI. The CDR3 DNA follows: TGTGCCAGCATCGCTAGCGGGACTGGTAACGGGGAGCTGTTTTTT. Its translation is CASIASGTGNGELFF.

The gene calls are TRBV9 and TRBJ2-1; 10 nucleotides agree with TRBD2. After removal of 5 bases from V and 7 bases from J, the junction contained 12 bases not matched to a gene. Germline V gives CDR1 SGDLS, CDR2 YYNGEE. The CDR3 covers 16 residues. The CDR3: CASSDELAGNSNEQFF. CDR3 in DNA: TGTGCCAGCAGTGATGAACTAGCGGGAAATTCTAATGAGCAGTTCTTC.

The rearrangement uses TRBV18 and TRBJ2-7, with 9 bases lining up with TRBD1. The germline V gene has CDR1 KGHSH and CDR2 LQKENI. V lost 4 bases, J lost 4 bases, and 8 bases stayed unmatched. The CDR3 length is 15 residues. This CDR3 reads CASSHDRGVVYEQYF. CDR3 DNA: TGTGCCAGCTCACACGACAGGGGGGTAGTTTACGAGCAGTACTTC.

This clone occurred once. The CDR3 bases are TGTGCCAGCAGCCCGCCGACAGGGGGGATTTCACCCCTCCACTTT. Translating it yields CASSPPTGGISPLHF. The chain links TRBV12-1 to TRBJ1-6; the table's D call of TRBD1 was not tested on the DNA. TRBV12-1 is reported as a pseudogene. The CDR3 is 15 amino acids.

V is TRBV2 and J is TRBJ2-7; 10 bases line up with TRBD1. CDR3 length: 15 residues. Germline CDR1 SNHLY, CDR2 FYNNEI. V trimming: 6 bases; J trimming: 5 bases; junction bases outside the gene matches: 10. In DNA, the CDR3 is TGTGCCAGCAGCAACCGGGACAGGGGAAAGGACGAGCAGTACTTC. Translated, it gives CASSNRDRGKDEQYF.

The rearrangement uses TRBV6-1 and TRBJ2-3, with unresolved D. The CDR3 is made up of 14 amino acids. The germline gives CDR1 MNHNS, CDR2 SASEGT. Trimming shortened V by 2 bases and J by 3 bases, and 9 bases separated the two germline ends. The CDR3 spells CASSESWATDTQYF. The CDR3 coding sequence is TGTGCCAGCAGTGAATCATGGGCGACAGATACGCAGTATTTT.

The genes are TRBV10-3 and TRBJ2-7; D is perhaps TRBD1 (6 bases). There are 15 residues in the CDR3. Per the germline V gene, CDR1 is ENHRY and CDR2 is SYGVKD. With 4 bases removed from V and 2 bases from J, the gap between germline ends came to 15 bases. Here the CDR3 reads CAISASGQGPYEQYF. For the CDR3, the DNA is TGTGCCATCAGTGCCTCTGGGCAGGGGCCCTACGAGCAGTACTTC.

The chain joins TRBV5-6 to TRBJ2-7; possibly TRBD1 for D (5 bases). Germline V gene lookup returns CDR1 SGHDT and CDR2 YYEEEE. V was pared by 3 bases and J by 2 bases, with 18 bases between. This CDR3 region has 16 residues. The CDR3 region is CASSSRQFLRAYEQYF. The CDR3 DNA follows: TGTGCCAGCAGCTCCCGACAGTTTCTACGGGCCTACGAGCAGTACTTC. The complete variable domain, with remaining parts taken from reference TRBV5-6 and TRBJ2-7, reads DAGVTQSPTHLIKTRGQQVTLRCSPKSGHDTVSWYQQALGQGPQFIFQYYEEEERQRGNFPDRFSGHQFPNYSSELNVNALLLGDSALYLCASSSRQFLRAYEQYFGPGTRLTVT.

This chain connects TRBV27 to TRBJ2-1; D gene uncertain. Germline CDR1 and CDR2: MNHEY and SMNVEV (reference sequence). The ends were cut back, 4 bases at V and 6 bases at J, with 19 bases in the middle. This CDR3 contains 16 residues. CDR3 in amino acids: CASSSLVTWVRNEQFF. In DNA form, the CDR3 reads TGTGCCAGCAGTTCCTTGGTCACATGGGTGCGCAATGAGCAGTTCTTC.

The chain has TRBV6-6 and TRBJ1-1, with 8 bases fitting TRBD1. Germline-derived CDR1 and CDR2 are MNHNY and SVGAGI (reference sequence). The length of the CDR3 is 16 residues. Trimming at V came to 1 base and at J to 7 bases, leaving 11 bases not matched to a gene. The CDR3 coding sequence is TGTGCCAGCAGTTACTTTTCCCCGACAGGGGCGAGTGAAGCTTTCTTT. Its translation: CASSYFSPTGASEAFF.

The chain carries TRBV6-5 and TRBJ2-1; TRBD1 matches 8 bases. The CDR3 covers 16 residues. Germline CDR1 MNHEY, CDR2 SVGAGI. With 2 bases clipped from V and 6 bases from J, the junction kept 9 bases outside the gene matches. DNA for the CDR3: TGTGCCAGCAGTTACCCCGGGACAGGCCTCTCCAATGAGCAGTTCTTC. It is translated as CASSYPGTGLSNEQFF.